This TCR beta chain was observed in a study of blood T cell repertoires in COVID-19. The method was immunoSEQ multiplex PCR; TCRdb's version includes in-frame clones alone and lacks a portion of them. Of a few hundred thousand clones in the sample, more than 80% are singletons; the top ten hold 1% to 1.5%. This CDR3 is 16 amino acids long. The junction had 10 bases not matched to a gene; V was cut back by 3 bases and J by 5 bases. CDR1 is MNHEY, CDR2 SMNVEV, per germline (reference sequence). This receptor was obtained from a middle-aged man with acute or convalescent COVID-19. The V gene is TRBV27, the J gene TRBJ2-3, with 8 nucleotides matching TRBD2. The source material was peripheral blood. The CDR3: CASSFRPGGLGDTQYF. DNA of the CDR3: TGTGCCAGCAGTTTCCGTCCGGGGGGGCTAGGAGATACGCAGTATTTT.